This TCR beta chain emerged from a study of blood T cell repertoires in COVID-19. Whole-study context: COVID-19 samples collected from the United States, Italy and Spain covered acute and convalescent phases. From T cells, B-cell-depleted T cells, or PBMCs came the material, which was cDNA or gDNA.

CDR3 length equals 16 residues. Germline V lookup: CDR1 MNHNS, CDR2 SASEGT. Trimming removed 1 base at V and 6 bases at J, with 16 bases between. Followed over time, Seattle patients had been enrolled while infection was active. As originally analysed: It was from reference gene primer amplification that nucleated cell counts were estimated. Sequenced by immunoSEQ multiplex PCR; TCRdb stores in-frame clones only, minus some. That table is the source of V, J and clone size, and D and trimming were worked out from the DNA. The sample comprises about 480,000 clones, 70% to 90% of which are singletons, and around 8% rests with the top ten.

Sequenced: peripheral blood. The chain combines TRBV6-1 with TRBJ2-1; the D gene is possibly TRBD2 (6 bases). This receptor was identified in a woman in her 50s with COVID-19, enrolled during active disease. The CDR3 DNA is TGTGCCAGCAGTGAAGACTGGGTGCGGGGAAGCAATGAGCAGTTCTTC. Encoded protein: CASSEDWVRGSNEQFF.